The T cell receptor beta chain under discussion was sequenced for a study of T cells in Graves' hyperthyroidism and ophthalmopathy (dated by TCRdb to the late 2010s). Study-wide context: Peripheral blood samples were taken at initial diagnosis, before any treatment was given. To identify distinguishing TCR V-J signatures, a discovery cohort of 90 to 100 patients was used, comprising approximately 40 with Graves' ophthalmopathy and some 60 with stable Graves' hyperthyroidism. Whether ophthalmopathy could be predicted prospectively was tested in an independent validation cohort made up of approximately 19 hyperthyroidism patients plus 17 patients who later progressed to ophthalmopathy. The roughly 90 discovery patients were divided at random into training and test sets in a 7:3 ratio. In six Graves' hyperthyroidism patients, the study also compared T-cell repertoires from thyroid tissue with T-cell repertoires from blood. Following sampling, methimazole starting at 30 mg daily was given to hyperthyroidism patients, and high-dose intravenous methylprednisolone was given to ophthalmopathy patients. The paper describes TCR Vbeta CDR3 sequencing of 135 peripheral blood samples, made up of 43 ophthalmopathy patients, 70 to 75 hyperthyroidism patients and some 17 progressor patients. Beyond this particular receptor, the publication reports: Sample size was not statistically predetermined, and investigators were not blinded to group allocation. In validation, the model predicted progression to ophthalmopathy a median of about 6.5 months before onset, with about 64% sensitivity and more than 72% specificity. A model built on a 13 V-J signature distinguished ophthalmopathy from stable hyperthyroidism, reaching around 88% sensitivity and under 84% specificity in cross-validation and 80%/75% in testing. Most expanded thyroid clonotypes (frequency above 0.001) were also detected in blood, suggesting blood repertoires may reflect thyroid immune responses.

A few counts support this clonotype. Its antigen is currently not known. No base-level quality is on record; no much larger clone is a single base apart. Amplification of TCR beta CDR3 regions was carried out from RNA transcripts. For the first round of RT-PCR on the TCR CDR3, the HTBI primer set was used together with the Qiagen OneStep RT-PCR kit. Libraries were constructed in a second round of multiplex PCR, after which size selection and purification were carried out. Paired-end sequencing of the libraries was performed with 100 bp reads on an Illumina HiSeq2000. The authors' analysis ran thus. SOAPnuke was used to process the raw data, throwing out any read that contained adapters or uncalled bases, had a mean Phred below 15, or lacked an exact constant-primer or identifier match. COPE v1.2.5 was used to merge the high-quality paired reads, and each unique nucleotide sequence was defined as a clonotype. MiTCR v1.1 was used to align clonotypes to the IMGT TRBV, TRBD and TRBJ reference segments. The analysis included only V-J combinations with a frequency above 0.0001, which together covered 99.2% of the repertoires. A TCS score was defined as the ratio between F50 (clonal expansion) and ExV (chaos), using BLOSUM62-based TCRdist between CDR3 peptides within each V-J. Welch's t-statistics and random forest reduced fewer than 550 V-J features to roughly 13, which were used in a naive Bayes classifier (R e1071). Clones were called with MiXCR by TCRdb after fastp trimmed the public reads at Q25, and only in-frame beta chains were retained. Each entry merges the rows of one CDR3 protein and shows their most common DNA and genes. V and J calls and clone size were set by TCRdb, not the authors. Across this sample there are about 320,000 distinct CDR3 sequences, with around 16% seen only once. The top ten clonotypes cover roughly 31% of the sample.

Stable Graves' hyperthyroidism was defined as the absence of progression to ophthalmopathy over 18 months of follow-up. Hyperthyroidism patients were newly diagnosed, with disease duration under 2 months, and aged 18 to 65 years. Patients with uncontrolled infections, other autoimmune diseases, pregnancy or lactation were excluded. Diagnoses were established on the basis of clinical symptoms, serum thyroxine and TRAb, thyroid ultrasound, and orbital computed tomography. Ficoll-Paque density gradient centrifugation was used to isolate PBMCs from around 10 ml of fresh peripheral blood. Total RNA was extracted with Trizol reagent, and quality was checked on an Agilent 2100 Bioanalyzer. Including the terminal cysteine and phenylalanine, the CDR3 comprises 13 residues. Only the CDR3 portion is preserved as DNA: 39 bases, with reading frame beginning at the first base. The germline V gene sets CDR1 to MNHNS and CDR2 to SASEGT. V was cut back by 6 bases and J by 3 bases, leaving a gap of 11 bases between them.

The sample consisted of blood. This chain joins TRBV6-1 to TRBJ1-2; the D gene lacks a confident call. The TCR sequence derives from a man aged 25-45 years with Graves' hyperthyroidism. CDR3 sequence: CASRFPEDYGYTF. The DNA sequence follows: TGTGCCAGCAGGTTCCCAGAGGACTATGGCTACACCTTC.